This TCR beta chain is from a study of T cell responses to AZD1222 COVID-19 vaccine. Study-level findings and limits: CD4 TCRs covered the whole spike, strongest at regions 160-218 and 743-854. All repertoire sampling was performed exclusively after the peak T cell response.

The CDR3 runs to 15 residues. The germline CDR1 and CDR2 sequences are SSHAT and FNYEAQ (reference sequence). TCRdb keeps only in-frame clones here, not all; method: immunoSEQ multiplex PCR. The sample yields about 35,000 clones, over 75% seen once. With respect to this clone: Its antigen is currently unknown. The junction departs from germline at one end; a sequencing error may be responsible.

J is TRBJ2-5 and V is TRBV7-7, with 10 bases fitting TRBD1. Here the sequenced sample was peripheral blood, taken 28 days after the second AZD1222 dose. This clonotype originated in an adult who received the AZD1222 COVID-19 vaccine. Written as DNA, the CDR3 is TGTGCTAGCAGTGCCGGGACAGGGGAACCACAGACCCAGTACTTC. Translation: CASSAGTGEPQTQYF.